This T cell receptor beta chain was found in a study of blood T cells in healthy people across ages (dated by TCRdb to 2015 to 2017). Describing the broader study: In model experiments, roughly one uniquely barcoded TCR beta cDNA molecule per two T cells was captured by template switching. Age-related changes in TCR beta repertoire diversity were measured in the study by deep sequencing normalized with unique cDNA molecular identifiers. Donors were grouped into four age groups: young (average approximately 16 years), middle-aged (39), aged (62) and long-lived (less than 85). Using the same blood draw, the study looked at two additional independent replicas of 1 million unique cDNA reads for two donors, one aged 18 to 30 and the other aged 80 or older. To avoid experimental bias, donors of different ages were distributed randomly across sequencing lanes.

The investigation overall reported the following: Estimates of total diversity based on one million sequenced T cells were considered lower bounds and underestimates. Compared with the aged group, the long-lived group had more naive CD4+ T cells, fewer expanded clones and increased TCR diversity, a pattern suggesting age selection. There was a strong correlation between observed TCR beta diversity and the percentage of naive T cells measured by flow cytometry. Since profiling was done on bulk unsorted PBMCs, naive and antigen-experienced compartments could not be conclusively compared. Donor CMV infection status was unknown, potentially confounding age-related changes in expanded clonotypes. As age increased, observed TCR beta diversity per million T cells dropped in a roughly linear way, and a significant reduction was already evident by age 40.

To note about this clonotype: Its antigen has not been determined. Per-base qualities were not stored, and no clone one base away is much larger.

The donors were some 36 Caucasian individuals from Russia, aged roughly 6 to 100 years, who were systemically healthy. Each donor gave roughly 9.5 milliliters of peripheral blood, collected into EDTA-treated Vacutainer tubes. Ficoll-Paque density-gradient centrifugation was used to isolate PBMCs, with at least 6.5 million per sample. Total RNA was extracted from PBMCs with Trizol reagent, with at least 5.5 micrograms obtained per sample. For every donor, flow cytometry on a PBMC aliquot measured the percentage of naive CD45RAhigh/CD27high T cells. The CDR3 runs 12 amino acids, cysteine and phenylalanine included. Only CDR3 DNA is held: 36 bases, read in frame from base 1. Library creation used 5' RACE. The instrument given in TCRdb is Illumina HiSeq 2500. The second PCR ran for roughly 7 to 12 cycles and used a J-beta primer mix along with a sample-barcoded 5' primer. A template-switch 5' adaptor carrying 12 random nucleotides introduced a unique molecular identifier onto each TCR beta cDNA molecule. At least 2.5 million CDR3-containing paired-end reads were obtained from each sample. First-strand cDNA synthesis was performed from all RNA using the Mint cDNA synthesis kit, with priming by a TRBC-specific oligonucleotide. After uracil-DNA glycosylase treatment, a first 18-cycle PCR used universal primers M1SS and BC2_uni_R on all cDNA. Per the authors' processing: Each sample was normalized by randomly selecting 1 million high-quality reads, each carrying a distinct molecular identifier. Reads with shared molecular identifiers were discarded instead of being binned into consensus sequences. MiTCR, with a Q25 quality threshold and the strictest error-elimination algorithm, was used for CDR3 identification, clonotype clustering and error correction. Lower-bound total TCR beta diversity was estimated with a nonparametric unseen species model using Euler transformation. TCRdb reanalyzed the raw reads on its own, using fastp at Q25 for trimming and MiXCR for clone calling, and kept in-frame beta chains. Rows are unified per CDR3 protein, each entry keeping the most common DNA and genes. The V and J calls come from TCRdb's annotation, not from the publication. In this sample the table shows 800,000 or so distinct CDR3 sequences, less than 80% of which occur a single time. The top ten constitute 28% of the sample.

This sequence uses TRBV12-3 or TRBV12-4 and TRBJ2-4; the D segment cannot be called with confidence. The J call may be mistaken, given a closer DNA end match to TRBJ2-7. Source material: blood. The receptor comes from a man younger than 45 in good health. The CDR3 reads as follows: CASSFEWDEQYF. The DNA reads TGTGCCAGCAGTTTCGAGTGGGACGAGCAGTACTTC.